This record covers a single T cell receptor beta chain. Its antigen is unknown. This sample was included in a study of OX40 agonist ivuxolimab in advanced cancers. Regarding the study as a whole: At 0.1 to 3.0 mg/kg, clonal expansion of CD4+ and CD8+ blood T cells had occurred by week 6.

The repertoire was sequenced with immunoSEQ multiplex PCR; TCRdb's copy has only in-frame clones and lacks some. The sample records around 69,000 clones, about 89% being singletons. The sequencing here drew on CD4+ or CD8+ T cells sorted from blood, taken in a trial of the OX40 agonist ivuxolimab. The TCR was taken from an adult with an advanced solid tumor such as melanoma, head and neck, liver or kidney cancer.

The CDR3 region is CASSRQGALGETQYF. CDR3 coding DNA: TGTGCCAGTAGCCGACAGGGGGCATTAGGGGAGACCCAGTACTTC. This chain joins TRBV19 and TRBJ2-5; 10 positions agree with TRBD1. There are 15 residues in the CDR3. The V and J ends lost 6 bases and 5 bases, in that order; junction bases with no gene match: 9. CDR1 and CDR2 (germline): LNHDA, SQIVND (reference sequence).